The clone carrying this T cell receptor (beta chain) was counted only a few times. What it binds is unknown. TCRdb ran MiXCR on the 5' RACE reads and lists one entry per CDR3 protein. Of approximately 230,000 distinct CDR3 sequences detected, 5.5% to 7.5% appear once; the ten largest clones hold more than 12%. Looked up from germline, CDR1 is MNHEY and CDR2 is SVGEGT. The germline V and J ends were trimmed by 2 bases and 8 bases, with 13 bases remaining between them. The CDR3 runs 14 residues. These data originate in a study of identical twins. The study's findings and limits: A lower insertion count was a feature of abundant cord blood beta clonotypes, with no such feature in memory repertoires.

This sample was also put to use in a study of T cells expressing NK-cell markers. That report adds: A handful of donors likewise had their CD3+CD56-NKG2C+ fraction led by these clonotypes.

This sequence originates from a woman between 18 and 30 years old in good health. The sequencing sample was made of CD8+ T cells sorted from blood. This chain links TRBV6-2 or TRBV6-3 with TRBJ2-1; D uncertain. The CDR3 DNA reads as TGTGCCAGCAGTTACATAGCCCAATACGATGAGCAGTTCTTC. Translated: CASSYIAQYDEQFF.